The 28 T cell receptor beta chains reported below all come from one sample, sequenced in a study of shared clonotypes between healthy human individuals. TCRdb keeps only in-frame clones here, not all; method: immunoSEQ multiplex PCR. The sample lists 1,400,000 or so clones; approximately 98.5% were seen once. Sequencing used naive CD4+ T cells sorted from blood. The subset here: CD45RA+ positively selected. Receptors originate from a man between 25 and 39 years old in good health.

Only one count was recorded for this clone. Other nucleotide sequences from this sample produce the same CDR3. The chain has TRBV6-5 and TRBJ1-1; D unclear. CDR1 is MNHEY and CDR2 is SVGAGI in the germline V gene. There are 11 residues in the CDR3. V was trimmed by 7 bases and J by 2 bases, leaving 5 bases between them. The CDR3 DNA follows: TGTGCCAGCACCTCAAACACTGAAGCTTTCTTT. This gives the protein CASTSNTEAFF.

As to this clone: Other DNA sequences of this sample code for an identical CDR3. The chain recombines TRBV18 with TRBJ2-5; D ambiguous. The CDR3 has 12 residues. Trimming removed 2 bases from V and 3 bases from J, with 4 bases in between. In germline, CDR1 is KGHSH, CDR2 LQKENI. The CDR3 nucleotides are TGTGCCAGCTCACCAAAGAAAGAGACCCAGTACTTC. Translating it yields CASSPKKETQYF.

The rearrangement uses TRBV7-2 and TRBJ2-7, with TRBD2 identical over 9 bases. The J segment lost 2 bases and the V segment lost 0 bases, leaving 11 bases of the junction unmatched. The germline V gene has CDR1 SGHTA and CDR2 FQGNSA. The length of the CDR3 is 18 residues. CDR3 nucleotide sequence: TGTGCCAGCAGCTTAGCCTACAGATTAGCGGGAGATACCTACGAGCAGTACTTC. Translation gives CASSLAYRLAGDTYEQYF.

This clone was seen a single time. The chain is built from TRBV19 and TRBJ2-7; D possibly corresponds to TRBD1 (6 bases). The CDR3 is 11 residues long. The germline CDR1 and CDR2 sequences are LNHDA and SQIVND (reference sequence). Trimming shortened V by 5 bases and J by 5 bases, and 7 bases separated the two germline ends. DNA of the CDR3: TGTGCCAGTAGTCGGACAGACGAGCAGTACTTC. This translates into CASSRTDEQYF.

This clone was counted a single time. In nucleotides, the CDR3 is TGTGCCAGTAGTATTCGGCTAGCGGACACCGGGGAGCTGTTTTTT. This sequence encodes CASSIRLADTGELFF. V and J are TRBV19 and TRBJ2-2; 7 bases align to TRBD2. Germline CDR1 LNHDA, CDR2 SQIVND (reference sequence). This CDR3 spans 15 amino acids. V lost 3 bases and J lost 3; bases outside the gene matches: 4.

In regard to this clone: A far larger clone is only one base removed, so a read error is likely. The sample contains more than one DNA sequence encoding this CDR3. The chain carries TRBV6-1 and TRBJ1-1, with D possibly being TRBD1 (5 bases). Per the germline V gene, CDR1 is MNHNS and CDR2 is SASEGT. V was shortened by 1 base and J by 5 bases, with 11 bases between the two germline ends. CDR3 length: 14 amino acids. The CDR3 reads CASSEVGGDTEAFF. Here the CDR3 DNA reads TGTGCCAGCAGTGAAGTGGGGGGGGATACTGAAGCTTTCTTT.

The chain employs TRBV7-9 and TRBJ2-1; weak D call: TRBD2 (6 bases). The CDR3 sequence is 15 residues long. The V end lost 5 bases, the J end lost 0 bases, and 11 bases lay between the germline ends. Germline V gene data show CDR1 as SEHNR and CDR2 as FQNEAQ (reference sequence). The CDR3 DNA is TGTGCCAGCAGCAGCGACGGGAGCTCCTACAATGAGCAGTTCTTC. Its protein product is CASSSDGSSYNEQFF.

The rearrangement links TRBV2 to TRBJ1-3, with D perhaps matching TRBD1 (6 bases). The germline V gene encodes CDR1 SNHLY and CDR2 FYNNEI. Trimming pared 11 bases from V and 2 bases from J, leaving 19 bases between. The CDR3 is made up of 15 amino acids. CDR3 sequence reads: CAGGQRGTTGNTIYF. The CDR3 DNA follows: TGTGCCGGAGGCCAGAGGGGGACGACTGGAAACACCATATATTTT.

The V call is TRBV5-1, the J call TRBJ2-7; D uncertain. The germline V gene encodes CDR1 SGHRS and CDR2 YFSETQ. The CDR3 has 15 residues. Trimming took off 7 bases at V and 0 bases at J, with 17 bases between the two ends. The DNA of the CDR3 is TGCGCCAGCGCTCTCGAGCTAGGGTACTCCTACGAGCAGTACTTC. Protein sequence: CASALELGYSYEQYF.

V is TRBV27 and J is TRBJ2-3, with TRBD2 matching over 7 bases. This CDR3 spans 15 amino acids. Losses at the gene ends were 8 bases for V and 4 bases for J; bases not matched to a gene: 12. CDR1 and CDR2 (germline): MNHEY, SMNVEV (reference sequence). CDR3 in DNA: TGTGCCAGCTCCCGCCCGGGACTACCCGCAGATACGCAGTATTTT. This sequence encodes CASSRPGLPADTQYF.

This clone was found once. J is TRBJ2-7 and V is TRBV7-2; 8 bases align to TRBD1. Per germline, CDR1 SGHTA and CDR2 FQGNSA. With 1 base clipped from V and 5 bases from J, the junction kept 4 bases outside the gene matches. This CDR3 has 14 residues. The DNA for the CDR3 is TGTGCCAGCAGCTTAGTGAGGGACAGGAACGAGCAGTACTTC. Translation: CASSLVRDRNEQYF. Variable domain in full (rest from reference TRBV7-2 and TRBJ2-7): GAGVSQSPSNKVTEKGKDVELRCDPISGHTALYWYRQSLGQGLEFLIYFQGNSAPDKSGLPSDRFSAERTGGSVSTLTIQRTQQEDSAVYLCASSLVRDRNEQYFGPGTRLTVT.

The rearrangement links TRBV9 to TRBJ2-1, with a weak D call TRBD1 (6 bases). This CDR3 spans 16 amino acids. Germline loops: CDR1 SGDLS, CDR2 YYNGEE. Trimming shortened V by 4 bases and J by 0 bases, and 14 bases separated the two germline ends. This CDR3 reads CASSQRGISSYNEQFF. The CDR3 DNA reads as TGTGCCAGCAGCCAGAGGGGGATTAGCTCCTACAATGAGCAGTTCTTC.

The rearrangement joins TRBV28 to TRBJ2-1; 9 bases are shared with TRBD2. The CDR3 loop spans 15 amino acids. With 0 bases clipped from V and 4 bases from J, the junction kept 1 base outside the gene matches. Germline V gene lookup returns CDR1 MDHEN and CDR2 SYDVKM. The CDR3 bases are TGTGCCAGCAGTTTATGGACTAGCGGATACAATGAGCAGTTCTTC. Residues: CASSLWTSGYNEQFF. Using reference TRBV28 and TRBJ2-1 for the parts outside the CDR3, the full variable domain is DVKVTQSSRYLVKRTGEKVFLECVQDMDHENMFWYRQDPGLGLRLIYFSYDVKMKEKGDIPEGYSVSREKKERFSLILESASTNQTSMYLCASSLWTSGYNEQFFGPGTRLTVL.

The rearrangement joins TRBV27 to TRBJ2-2, with 9 nucleotides matching TRBD1. The CDR3 has 15 amino acids. V shed 1 base and J 3 bases; nucleotides not matched to a gene: 0. CDR1 MNHEY and CDR2 SMNVEV come from the germline V gene (reference sequence). CDR3 coding DNA: TGTGCCAGCAGTTTATGGGACAGGGACACCGGGGAGCTGTTTTTT. Translated, it gives CASSLWDRDTGELFF.

The chain has TRBV2 and TRBJ1-5, with 7 bases that match TRBD1. This CDR3 comprises 14 residues. Trimming cost V 3 bases and J 5 bases; bases outside gene matches: 4. Germline V gene sequence: CDR1 SNHLY, CDR2 FYNNEI. CDR3 amino acids: CASSEAGGHQPQHF. The CDR3 region has the DNA TGTGCCAGCAGTGAGGCAGGGGGGCATCAGCCCCAGCATTTT.

This chain uses TRBV27 with TRBJ2-6; TRBD1 might be the D (6 bases). This CDR3 spans 15 amino acids. V was trimmed by 5 bases and J by 2 bases, leaving 10 bases between them. In germline, CDR1 is MNHEY, CDR2 SMNVEV (reference sequence). The CDR3 here is CASSLTGTGANVLTF. For the CDR3, the DNA is TGTGCCAGCAGTCTGACAGGAACTGGGGCCAACGTCCTGACTTTC. The full variable domain, in which reference TRBV27 and TRBJ2-6 provide the parts outside the CDR3, is EAQVTQNPRYLITVTGKKLTVTCSQNMNHEYMSWYRQDPGLGLRQIYYSMNVEVTDKGDVPEGYKVSRKEKRNFPLILESPSPNQTSLYFCASSLTGTGANVLTFGAGSRLTVL.

Turning to this clone: The same CDR3 arises from other DNA sequences in this sample as well. This chain links TRBV9 with TRBJ2-5; D unclear. The germline V gene has CDR1 SGDLS and CDR2 YYNGEE. CDR3 length equals 13 residues. V was trimmed by 0 bases and J by 2 bases, leaving 5 bases between them. DNA for the CDR3: TGTGCCAGCAGCGTAGCGAGTCAAGAGACCCAGTACTTC. Encoded protein: CASSVASQETQYF.

The rearrangement links TRBV7-9 to TRBJ2-4; TRBD1 matches at 7 bases. Germline-derived CDR1 and CDR2 are SEHNR and FQNEAQ (reference sequence). CDR3 length: 17 residues. Unmatched junction bases numbered 6, after V lost 1 base and J lost 0 bases. The CDR3: CASSLVATGLAKNIQYF. CDR3 sequence (DNA): TGTGCCAGCAGCTTAGTGGCGACAGGGCTAGCCAAAAACATTCAGTACTTC.

The chain combines TRBV18 with TRBJ1-1; 7 bases agree with TRBD1. With V trimmed by 6 bases and J by 3 bases, 10 bases remained unmatched. From germline, CDR1 is KGHSH and CDR2 LQKENI. This CDR3 has 15 amino acids. CDR3 protein: CASSGTGTEYTEAFF. CDR3 DNA: TGTGCCAGCTCCGGCACCGGGACAGAATACACTGAAGCTTTCTTT.

The chain links TRBV5-1 to TRBJ2-1; TRBD2 might be the D (5 bases). CDR1 is SGHRS, CDR2 YFSETQ, per germline. The CDR3 is made up of 17 amino acids. Deletions cut 4 bases from V and 2 bases from J, with 19 bases between. Here the CDR3 DNA reads TGCGCCAGCAGCCCCAACGCCGCAAGCGGTCCCTACAATGAGCAGTTCTTC. It encodes CASSPNAASGPYNEQFF. Supplemented by reference TRBV5-1 and TRBJ2-1, the full variable domain reads KAGVTQTPRYLIKTRGQQVTLSCSPISGHRSVSWYQQTPGQGLQFLFEYFSETQRNKGNFPGRFSGRQFSNSRSEMNVSTLELGDSALYLCASSPNAASGPYNEQFFGPGTRLTVL.

This clone has just one count. The gene calls are TRBV5-1 and TRBJ2-7; D may be TRBD1 or TRBD2 (5 bases each). Per the germline V gene, CDR1 is SGHRS and CDR2 is YFSETQ. V was shortened by 3 bases and J by 5 bases, with 24 bases between the two germline ends. The CDR3 has 17 amino acids. CDR3 residues: CASSSPLWGPKPDEQYF. The CDR3 DNA follows: TGCGCCAGCAGCTCCCCCCTTTGGGGACCCAAACCCGACGAGCAGTACTTC.

This chain connects TRBV4-1 to TRBJ1-5; 7 bases are shared with TRBD1. CDR3 length: 16 amino acids. Germline trimming cut 0 bases from V and 9 bases from J; bases unmatched to any gene: 11. Germline V gives CDR1 MGHRA, CDR2 YSYEKL. CDR3 in amino acids: CASSQDPSGGLRPQHF. Written as DNA, the CDR3 is TGCGCCAGCAGCCAAGACCCCTCAGGGGGGCTTCGGCCCCAGCATTTT.

The genes are TRBV9 and TRBJ1-4; D is uncertain. The CDR3 spans 14 residues. In germline, CDR1 is SGDLS, CDR2 YYNGEE. Trimming pared 0 bases from V and 12 bases from J, leaving 15 bases between. The CDR3 nucleotides read TGTGCCAGCAGCGTAGCAATCTCACCGGGCCAACTGTTTTTT. Its translation is CASSVAISPGQLFF.

This clone was recorded only once. CDR3 nucleotides: TGTGCCACCAGCAGAGAGGGAGGGCTCGGGTCCGCCGATACGCAGTATTTT. It specifies CATSREGGLGSADTQYF. The rearrangement links TRBV15 to TRBJ2-3; 7 bases are shared with TRBD2. This CDR3 is 17 amino acids long. V dropped 0 bases and J dropped 6; count of bases not matched to a gene: 12. Per the germline V gene, CDR1 is LNHNV and CDR2 is YYDKDF (reference sequence).

The chain uses TRBV7-8 and TRBJ1-3, with D hard to call. The CDR3 has 17 amino acids. V shed 5 bases and J shed 0 bases, with 17 bases lying between them. The germline gives CDR1 SGHVS, CDR2 FQNEAQ. The chain's CDR3 is CASSLRTVISSGNTIYF. CDR3 DNA: TGTGCCAGCAGCCTCCGGACGGTGATAAGCTCTGGAAACACCATATATTTT.

This clone was seen just once. The chain employs TRBV11-2 and TRBJ2-7; TRBD1 matches at 8 bases. Germline trimming cut 1 base from V and 7 bases from J; bases unmatched to any gene: 6. Germline V CDR1 and CDR2: SGHAT, FQNNGV. The CDR3 is 14 residues long. The CDR3 sequence: CASSLGTGMWEQYF. The CDR3 DNA follows: TGTGCCAGCAGCTTAGGGACAGGGATGTGGGAGCAGTACTTC.

J is TRBJ2-7 and V is TRBV9, with no clear D. CDR3 length: 15 amino acids. CDR1 and CDR2 (germline): SGDLS, YYNGEE. The V end lost 4 bases, the J end lost 2 bases, and 16 bases lay between the germline ends. The CDR3 nucleotides read TGTGCCAGCAGCCCAAATTCGGGCGCAGCCTACGAGCAGTACTTC. This translates into CASSPNSGAAYEQYF.

V usage is TRBV14 and J usage is TRBJ2-1; the D is unclear. The CDR3 has 14 amino acids. CDR1 is SGHDN and CDR2 is FVKESK in the germline V gene. Trimming shortened V by 1 base and J by 8 bases, and 12 bases separated the two germline ends. The CDR3 spells CASSQVPTYDEQFF. The DNA of the CDR3 is TGTGCCAGCAGCCAAGTCCCAACCTATGATGAGCAGTTCTTC.